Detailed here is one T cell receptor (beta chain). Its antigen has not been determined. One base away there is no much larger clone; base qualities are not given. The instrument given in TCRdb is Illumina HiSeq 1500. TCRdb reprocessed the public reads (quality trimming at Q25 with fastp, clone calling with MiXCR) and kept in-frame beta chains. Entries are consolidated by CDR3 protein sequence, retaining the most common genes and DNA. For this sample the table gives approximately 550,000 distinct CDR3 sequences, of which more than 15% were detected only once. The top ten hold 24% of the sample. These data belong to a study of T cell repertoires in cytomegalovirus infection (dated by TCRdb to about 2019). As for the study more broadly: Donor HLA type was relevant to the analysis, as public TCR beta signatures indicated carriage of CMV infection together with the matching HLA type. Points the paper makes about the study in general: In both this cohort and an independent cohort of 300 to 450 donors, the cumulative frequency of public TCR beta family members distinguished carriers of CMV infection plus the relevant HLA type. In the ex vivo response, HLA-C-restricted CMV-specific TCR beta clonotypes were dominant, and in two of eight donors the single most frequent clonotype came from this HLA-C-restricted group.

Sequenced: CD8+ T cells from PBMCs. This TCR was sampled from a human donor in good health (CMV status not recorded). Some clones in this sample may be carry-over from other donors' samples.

The nucleotide sequence is given as TGTGCCACCAGCAGAGTGACGGGGTCGGGCTACACCTTC. Its amino acids are CATSRVTGSGYTF. Recombination joined TRBV15 with TRBJ1-2, with the D gene not confidently named. V lost 1 base and J lost 8 bases; the stretch between them is 11 bases long. CDR1 LNHNV and CDR2 YYDKDF are derived from the germline V gene (reference sequence). The CDR3 sequence holds 13 residues, the cysteine and phenylalanine included. Just the 39-base CDR3 DNA is kept, in frame starting at base 1.